What follows describes a single T cell receptor (beta chain). What it binds is unknown. CDR1 is MNHEY and CDR2 is SMNVEV in the germline V gene (reference sequence). There are 17 residues in the CDR3. V gave up 1 base and J gave up 6 bases; unmatched junction bases: 9. Specified time point: cycle 4 day 1 (C4D1), after 5 to 7 weeks of nivolumab. Relapses following autologous stem cell transplantation were seen in all patients, with brentuximab vedotin exposure varying. These data originate in a study of PD-1 blockade in classical Hodgkin lymphoma. Across the whole study: Once every 2 weeks, patients received intravenous nivolumab at 3 mg/kg. The study's findings and limits: Reports described newly diagnosed patients as having lower baseline TCR diversity than healthy donors. Baseline diversity was lower in partial responders and progressors than complete responders.

TCRdb's copy holds only in-frame clones and misses some; the assay was immunoSEQ multiplex PCR. The sample contains around 50,000 clones, around 76% of which appear only once. The receptor was derived from a human donor with classical Hodgkin lymphoma. The V and J genes are TRBV27 and TRBJ2-3, with TRBD1 matching 11 bases. The sample was peripheral blood mononuclear cells (PBMCs), taken before the fourth cycle of nivolumab. CDR3 amino acids: CASSLYTGTGGFDTQYF. Written as DNA, the CDR3 is TGTGCCAGCAGTTTATATACCGGGACAGGGGGTTTCGATACGCAGTATTTT.